This T cell receptor (beta chain) comes out of a study of blood T cell repertoires in COVID-19. Study-level information: Samples came from the United States, Italy and Spain, spanning acute and convalescent COVID-19.

Germline V CDR1 and CDR2: MNHEY, SVGAGI. This CDR3 contains 13 residues. Between the trimmed V and J ends, which lost 4 bases and 2 bases, there was a span of 9 bases. Sequencing was performed with immunoSEQ multiplex PCR; in TCRdb, only in-frame clones are kept and a portion is missing. Among approximately 96,000 clones, 90% were seen once, and the ten largest hold under 2%. The receptor was derived from a man aged 60-69 years with acute or convalescent COVID-19. The chain joins TRBV6-5 to TRBJ2-7, with D possibly being TRBD1 (6 bases). Sequences were obtained from peripheral blood. The CDR3 here is CASSSQGTYEQYF. CDR3 DNA sequence: TGTGCCAGCAGTTCACAGGGAACCTACGAGCAGTACTTC.